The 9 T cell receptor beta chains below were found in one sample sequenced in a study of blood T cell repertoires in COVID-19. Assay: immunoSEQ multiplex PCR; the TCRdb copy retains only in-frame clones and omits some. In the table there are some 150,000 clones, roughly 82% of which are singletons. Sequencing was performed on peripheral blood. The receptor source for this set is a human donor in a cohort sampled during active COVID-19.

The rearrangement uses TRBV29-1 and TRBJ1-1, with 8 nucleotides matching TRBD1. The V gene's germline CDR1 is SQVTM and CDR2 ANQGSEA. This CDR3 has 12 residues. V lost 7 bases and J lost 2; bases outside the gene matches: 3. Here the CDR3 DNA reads TGCAGCGGCGGACAGGGTAACACTGAAGCTTTCTTT. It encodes CSGGQGNTEAFF.

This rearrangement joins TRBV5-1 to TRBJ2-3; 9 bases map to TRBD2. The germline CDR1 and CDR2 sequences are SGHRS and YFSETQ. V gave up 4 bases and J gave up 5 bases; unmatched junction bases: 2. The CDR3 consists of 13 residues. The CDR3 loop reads CASSASGEDTQYF. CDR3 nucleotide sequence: TGCGCCAGCAGCGCTAGCGGGGAAGATACGCAGTATTTT.

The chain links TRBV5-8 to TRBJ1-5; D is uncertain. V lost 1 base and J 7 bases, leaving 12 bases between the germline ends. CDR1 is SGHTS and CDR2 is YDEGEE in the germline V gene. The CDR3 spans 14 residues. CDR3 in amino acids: CASSLQVPRQPQHF. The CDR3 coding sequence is TGTGCCAGCAGCTTGCAGGTTCCCCGGCAGCCCCAGCATTTT.

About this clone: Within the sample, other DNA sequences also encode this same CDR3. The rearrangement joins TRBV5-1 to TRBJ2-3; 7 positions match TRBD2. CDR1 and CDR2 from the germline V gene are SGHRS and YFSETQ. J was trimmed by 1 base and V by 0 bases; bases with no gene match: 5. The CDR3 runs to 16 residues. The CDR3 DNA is TGCGCCAGCAGCTTGGGGCTAGCGGAGCGCACAGATACGCAGTATTTT. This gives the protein CASSLGLAERTDTQYF.

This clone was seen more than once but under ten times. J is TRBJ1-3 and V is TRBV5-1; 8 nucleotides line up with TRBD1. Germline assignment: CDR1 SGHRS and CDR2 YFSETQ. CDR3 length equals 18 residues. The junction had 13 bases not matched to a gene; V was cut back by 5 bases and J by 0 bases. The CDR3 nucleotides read TGCGCCAGCAGATACACTCCGGGACAGGAGCTCTCTGGAAACACCATATATTTT. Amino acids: CASRYTPGQELSGNTIYF.

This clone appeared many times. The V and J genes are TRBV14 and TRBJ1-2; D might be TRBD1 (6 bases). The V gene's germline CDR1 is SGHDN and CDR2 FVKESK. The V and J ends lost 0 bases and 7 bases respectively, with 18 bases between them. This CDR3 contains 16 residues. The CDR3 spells CASSQDPPGQRGGYTF. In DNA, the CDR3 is TGTGCCAGCAGCCAAGACCCCCCCGGACAGCGGGGTGGCTACACCTTC.

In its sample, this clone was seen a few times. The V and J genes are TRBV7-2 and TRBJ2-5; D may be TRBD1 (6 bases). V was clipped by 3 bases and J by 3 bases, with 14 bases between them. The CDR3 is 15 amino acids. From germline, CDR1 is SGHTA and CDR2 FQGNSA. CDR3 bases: TGTGCCAGCAGCTTGGCAAAGCAGGGGAAAGAGACCCAGTACTTC. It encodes CASSLAKQGKETQYF.

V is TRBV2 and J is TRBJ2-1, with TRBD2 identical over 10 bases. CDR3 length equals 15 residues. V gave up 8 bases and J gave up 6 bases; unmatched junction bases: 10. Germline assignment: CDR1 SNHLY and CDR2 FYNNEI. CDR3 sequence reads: CASLWASGGTNEQFF. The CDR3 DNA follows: TGTGCCAGCTTATGGGCTAGCGGGGGAACCAATGAGCAGTTCTTC. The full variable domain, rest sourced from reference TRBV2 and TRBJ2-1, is EPEVTQTPSHQVTQMGQEVILRCVPISNHLYFYWYRQILGQKVEFLVSFYNNEISEKSEIFDDQFSVERPDGSNFTLKIRSTKLEDSAMYFCASLWASGGTNEQFFGPGTRLTVL.

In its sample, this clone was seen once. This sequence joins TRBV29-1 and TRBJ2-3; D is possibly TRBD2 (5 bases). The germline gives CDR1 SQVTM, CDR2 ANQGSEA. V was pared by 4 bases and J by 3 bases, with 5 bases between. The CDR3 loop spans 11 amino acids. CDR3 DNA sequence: TGCAGCGTTGTAGCGACAGATACGCAGTATTTT. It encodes CSVVATDTQYF.